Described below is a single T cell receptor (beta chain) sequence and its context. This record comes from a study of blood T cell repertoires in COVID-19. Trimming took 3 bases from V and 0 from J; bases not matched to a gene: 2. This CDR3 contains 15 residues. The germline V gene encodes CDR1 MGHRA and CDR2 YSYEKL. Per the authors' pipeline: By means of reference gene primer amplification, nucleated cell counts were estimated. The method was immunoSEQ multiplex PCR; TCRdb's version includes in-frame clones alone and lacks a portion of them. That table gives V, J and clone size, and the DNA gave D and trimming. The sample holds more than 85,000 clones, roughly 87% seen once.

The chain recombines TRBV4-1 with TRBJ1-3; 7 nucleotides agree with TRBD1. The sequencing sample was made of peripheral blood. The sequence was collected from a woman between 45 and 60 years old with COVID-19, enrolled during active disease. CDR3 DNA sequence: TGCGCCAGCAGCCAGACAGGGCACTCTGGAAACACCATATATTTT. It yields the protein CASSQTGHSGNTIYF.